The next 27 T cell receptor beta chains were all read from a single sample in a study of T cell repertoires in cytomegalovirus infection. MiXCR was run by TCRdb on the reads, yielding one entry per CDR3 protein. The data show under 850,000 distinct CDR3 sequences, about 40% seen once. The sequencing sample was made of PBMCs. The receptors stem from a human donor in good health (CMV status not recorded). Some clones in this sample may be carry-over from other donors' samples.

The chain has TRBV12-3 or TRBV12-4 and TRBJ2-4; perhaps TRBD1 as D (6 bases). The CDR3 totals 14 residues. The V end was cut by 6 bases, the J end by 1 base, with 10 bases between. The CDR3 bases are TGTGCCAGCAGCCCTCAGGGGGCCAAAAACATTCAGTACTTC. Residues: CASSPQGAKNIQYF.

This clonotype was detected only once. One end of the junction does not line up with germline, which may come from a read error. J is TRBJ1-1 and V is TRBV6-6; 7 bases map to TRBD1. Germline loops: CDR1 MNHNY, CDR2 SVGAGI (reference sequence). CDR3 length equals 15 residues. CDR3 region: CASSRQGAGSTDAFF. The CDR3 DNA reads TGTGCCAGCAGTAGACAGGGCGCGGGGAGCACTGACGCTTTCTTT.

In this sample, this clonotype turned up a few times. This CDR3 reads CASSFSGGPNTGELFF. The DNA for the CDR3 is TGCGCCAGCAGCTTTAGCGGGGGGCCGAACACCGGGGAGCTGTTTTTT. The rearrangement uses TRBV5-1 and TRBJ2-2; 10 bases fit TRBD2. Germline trimming cut 2 bases from V and 0 bases from J; bases unmatched to any gene: 1. This CDR3 has 16 residues. Germline V gene sequence: CDR1 SGHRS, CDR2 YFSETQ.

The sample holds a few counts of this clonotype. This chain connects TRBV7-4 to TRBJ1-2; D is possibly TRBD1 (6 bases). Trimming left V 2 bases short and J 4 bases short, with 14 bases between. Germline loops: CDR1 SGHVT, CDR2 SQSDAQ. The length of the CDR3 is 15 residues. CDR3 region: CASSLLAGVGYGYTF. CDR3 bases: TGTGCCAGCAGCTTACTAGCAGGGGTGGGCTATGGCTACACCTTC. The full variable domain, with the rest looked up from reference TRBV7-4 and TRBJ1-2, is GAGVSQSPRYKVAKRGRDVALRCDSISGHVTLYWYRQTLGQGSEVLTYSQSDAQRDKSGRPSGRFSAERPERSVSTLKIQRTEQGDSAVYLCASSLLAGVGYGYTFGSGTRLTVV.

This clonotype came up a few times. This rearrangement joins TRBV10-3 to TRBJ1-2; TRBD1 is a possible D gene (5 bases). This CDR3 comprises 12 residues. V lost 7 bases to trimming and J lost 2 bases, with 8 bases between them. The germline CDR1 and CDR2 sequences are ENHRY and SYGVKD. The CDR3 coding sequence is TGTGCCATCAAGGAGGGGAACTATGGCTACACCTTC. The encoded protein is CAIKEGNYGYTF.

About this clonotype itself: Since a much larger clone is just one base distant, this may be a read error. This rearrangement joins TRBV7-2 to TRBJ2-1; 9 nucleotides match TRBD2. The CDR3 consists of 17 residues. Germline V gives CDR1 SGHTA, CDR2 FQGNSA. For the CDR3, the DNA is TGTGCCAGCAGCCTGTTCGGACTAGCGAACTCCTACAAGGAGCAGTTCTTC. It specifies CASSLFGLANSYKEQFF. Complete variable domain (other parts from reference TRBV7-2 and TRBJ2-1): GAGVSQSPSNKVTEKGKDVELRCDPISGHTALYWYRQSLGQGLEFLIYFQGNSAPDKSGLPSDRFSAERTGGSVSTLTIQRTQQEDSAVYLCASSLFGLANSYKEQFFGPGTRLTVL.

For this clonotype: Given a much more abundant clone one base away, this may be a read error. The chain employs TRBV7-2 and TRBJ2-1; TRBD1 might be the D (5 bases). This CDR3 spans 14 amino acids. Germline V gene data show CDR1 as SGHTA and CDR2 as FQGNSA. CDR3 region: CASSRGTGYKEQFF. The CDR3, as DNA: TGTGCCAGCAGCCGCGGAACAGGATACAAGGAGCAGTTCTTC.

The chain couples TRBV11-2 to TRBJ1-2; 8 bases map to TRBD1. The trim removed 5 bases at V and 4 bases at J, leaving 15 bases unmatched. In germline, CDR1 is SGHAT, CDR2 FQNNGV. The CDR3 extends over 17 amino acids. In DNA form, the CDR3 reads TGTGCCAGCAGCAAAGGACAGGGCCCACGCACTCCCTATGGCTACACCTTC. Residues: CASSKGQGPRTPYGYTF.

This clonotype was counted ten times or more. V gene TRBV6-5 combines with J gene TRBJ2-3; 8 bases are a match to TRBD1. CDR1 and CDR2 (germline): MNHEY, SVGAGI. The junction had 9 bases not matched to a gene; V was cut back by 4 bases and J by 12 bases. This CDR3 has 13 residues. In DNA form, the CDR3 reads TGTGCCAGCAGTTTCTCCGGGACAGGATCACAGTATTTT. As protein: CASSFSGTGSQYF.

The chain joins TRBV28 to TRBJ2-1; a possible D gene is TRBD2 (5 bases). Germline CDR1 and CDR2: MDHEN and SYDVKM. V lost 10 bases and J lost 0, with 22 bases in between. The CDR3 sequence is 17 residues long. In DNA form, the CDR3 reads TGTGCCACCGAAACAGTCTGGCGGGCCAGCTCCTACAATGAGCAGTTCTTC. Protein sequence: CATETVWRASSYNEQFF.

V usage is TRBV28 and J usage is TRBJ2-1; 9 bases line up with TRBD2. The CDR3 length is 16 residues. The ends lost 3 bases at V and 5 bases at J; junction bases unmatched: 8. Per germline, CDR1 MDHEN and CDR2 SYDVKM. DNA of the CDR3: TGTGCCAGCAGTTTTAGGCTAGCGGGGTTCAACAATGAGCAGTTCTTC. This gives the protein CASSFRLAGFNNEQFF. The full variable domain, in which reference TRBV28 and TRBJ2-1 provide the parts outside the CDR3, is DVKVTQSSRYLVKRTGEKVFLECVQDMDHENMFWYRQDPGLGLRLIYFSYDVKMKEKGDIPEGYSVSREKKERFSLILESASTNQTSMYLCASSFRLAGFNNEQFFGPGTRLTVL.

Notes on this clonotype: A single base separates this from a much larger clone, so it may be a read error. This is likely a read error, given that the CDR3 carries no conserved phenylalanine or tryptophan at its end. The CDR3 coding sequence is TGTGCCAGCACCCCCGGGACTAGCGAGTTCTACGAGCAGTACTTA. Its translation is CASTPGTSEFYEQYL. This chain connects TRBV28 to TRBJ2-7; 10 nucleotides line up with TRBD2. The V and J ends lost 7 bases and 3 bases, in that order; junction bases with no gene match: 9. This CDR3 has 15 residues. The germline V gene has CDR1 MDHEN and CDR2 SYDVKM.

This rearrangement joins TRBV5-5 to TRBJ1-1; D is perhaps TRBD1 (5 bases). Trimming shortened V by 4 bases and J by 0 bases, and 13 bases separated the two germline ends. The CDR3 spans 15 residues. Per the germline V gene, CDR1 is SGHKS and CDR2 is YYEKEE (reference sequence). This CDR3 reads CASSQRQRLNTEAFF. DNA of the CDR3: TGTGCCAGCAGCCAACGACAGAGATTGAACACTGAAGCTTTCTTT.

V usage is TRBV27 and J usage is TRBJ2-7; 13 bases fit TRBD2. The CDR3 runs 14 residues. Looked up from germline, CDR1 is MNHEY and CDR2 is SMNVEV (reference sequence). The J segment lost 5 bases and the V segment lost 6 bases, leaving 4 bases of the junction unmatched. The chain's CDR3 is CASSRTSGGNEQYF. The CDR3 DNA reads TGTGCCAGCAGCCGGACTAGCGGGGGCAACGAGCAGTACTTC.

In regard to this clonotype: The CDR3 carries no conserved terminal phenylalanine or tryptophan, so it likely arises from a read error. It is unclear where the CDR3 begins or ends on the DNA, so no DNA is shown, and the CDR3 is as TCRdb lists it. The V gene is TRBV19, the J gene TRBJ2-1; the D call TRBD2 from the table was never checked on the DNA. The CDR3 numbers 16 amino acids, ends counted. Germline CDR1 and CDR2: LNHDA and SQIVND (reference sequence). CDR3 in amino acids: CASSIVASGRNNEQLL.

This chain joins TRBV14 and TRBJ1-4, with 8 positions matching TRBD1. V lost 4 bases and J lost 5; bases outside the gene matches: 6. Germline V lookup: CDR1 SGHDN, CDR2 FVKESK. The CDR3 is 15 amino acids. The CDR3 DNA sequence: TGTGCCAGCAGCCCCAGACAGGGGAACAATGAAAAACTGTTTTTT. Its protein product is CASSPRQGNNEKLFF.

This clonotype appeared a few times. This rearrangement joins TRBV25-1 to TRBJ1-6, with D unclear. V was pared by 6 bases and J by 0 bases, with 9 bases between. This CDR3 spans 15 amino acids. Germline V gene data show CDR1 as MGHDK and CDR2 as SYGVNS. In nucleotides, the CDR3 is TGTGCCAGCAGCCGCAAGAGCTCCTATAATTCACCCCTCCACTTT. Translation: CASSRKSSYNSPLHF.

This clonotype has more than one count but fewer than ten. The chain has TRBV7-4 and TRBJ2-1; possible D gene TRBD2, 6 bases. The CDR3 runs to 16 residues. Germline V gene data show CDR1 as SGHVT and CDR2 as SQSDAQ. Trimming removed 5 bases from V and 10 bases from J, with 24 bases in between. This CDR3 is CASSTVGRTDSFEQFF. Written as DNA, the CDR3 is TGTGCCAGCAGCACAGTGGGGAGGACCGATTCCTTCGAGCAGTTCTTC.

Only a few counts were recorded for this clonotype. The gene calls are TRBV7-2 and TRBJ1-4; D is unresolved. CDR1 and CDR2 from the germline V gene are SGHTA and FQGNSA. Trimming left V 0 bases short and J 14 bases short, with 10 bases between. This CDR3 region has 12 residues. The CDR3 is CASSLAGSLLFF. As DNA, the CDR3 is TGTGCCAGCAGCTTAGCCGGCTCTTTGCTGTTTTTT.

As to this clonotype: One junction end does not reproduce the germline sequence, and a read error may be involved. The chain couples TRBV7-2 to TRBJ2-3; D may match TRBD1 or TRBD2 (6 bases each). In germline, CDR1 is SGHTA, CDR2 FQGNSA. The CDR3 is 15 residues long. DNA for the CDR3: TGTGCCAGCAGCTCAAGAGGAGGGAGGACAGACACGCATTATTTT. Amino acids: CASSSRGGRTDTHYF.

The chain combines TRBV2 with TRBJ2-3; D possibly corresponds to TRBD2 (6 bases). CDR3 length: 14 residues. Germline V lookup: CDR1 SNHLY, CDR2 FYNNEI. The V end was cut by 0 bases, the J end by 12 bases, with 16 bases between. Here the CDR3 DNA reads TGTGCCAGCAGTGAAGCAGGGAGGCTCCTCTACCAGTATTTT. Amino acid sequence: CASSEAGRLLYQYF.

This clonotype was counted a few times. The chain uses TRBV20-1 and TRBJ2-7; weak D call: TRBD1 (6 bases). This CDR3 is built from 15 residues. V lost 2 bases, J lost 3 bases, and 17 bases lay in between. The germline CDR1 and CDR2 sequences are DFQATT and SNEGSKA (reference sequence). Here the CDR3 DNA reads TGCAGTGCTAGAAGTCTCCGGGACAAAGTCTACGAGCAGTACTTC. Amino acid sequence: CSARSLRDKVYEQYF.

The chain links TRBV28 to TRBJ2-5, with D possibly being TRBD1 (6 bases). Germline V CDR1 and CDR2: MDHEN, SYDVKM. Trimming removed 3 bases at V and 0 bases at J, with 11 bases between. The CDR3 loop spans 15 amino acids. The CDR3 DNA reads as TGTGCCAGCAGTTTTCAGGACAGTTACCAAGAGACCCAGTACTTC. This translates into CASSFQDSYQETQYF. The full variable domain, rest sourced from reference TRBV28 and TRBJ2-5, is DVKVTQSSRYLVKRTGEKVFLECVQDMDHENMFWYRQDPGLGLRLIYFSYDVKMKEKGDIPEGYSVSREKKERFSLILESASTNQTSMYLCASSFQDSYQETQYFGPGTRLLVL.

The chain recombines TRBV7-2 with TRBJ2-1, with 10 bases that match TRBD2. With 7 bases clipped from V and 3 bases from J, the junction kept 6 bases outside the gene matches. This CDR3 has 15 residues. Germline V gives CDR1 SGHTA, CDR2 FQGNSA. CDR3 bases: TGTGCCAGCAACTTTCTAGCGGGAGACTACAATGAGCAGTTCTTC. It encodes CASNFLAGDYNEQFF.

Of note for this clonotype: A much bigger clone sits one base away, suggesting this may be a read error. This chain connects TRBV7-2 to TRBJ2-7; tentatively, D is TRBD1 (6 bases). The CDR3 is made up of 12 amino acids. Germline-derived CDR1 and CDR2 are SGHTA and FQGNSA. CDR3 region: CASRRDNYQQYF. CDR3 coding DNA: TGTGCCAGCCGCCGGGACAACTACCAGCAGTACTTC.

The chain employs TRBV10-3 and TRBJ2-1, with D unresolved. The germline CDR1 and CDR2 sequences are ENHRY and SYGVKD. The CDR3 consists of 16 residues. Trimming shortened V by 2 bases and J by 0 bases, and 11 bases separated the two germline ends. CDR3 nucleotide sequence: TGTGCCATCAGTGAGGAGCCCCTGAGCTCCTACAATGAGCAGTTCTTC. Residues: CAISEEPLSSYNEQFF.

This clonotype appeared many times. V usage is TRBV7-2 and J usage is TRBJ2-5, with 10 bases that match TRBD1. V was pared by 4 bases and J by 7 bases, with 6 bases of the junction left unmatched. The CDR3 totals 14 residues. CDR1 and CDR2 from the germline V gene are SGHTA and FQGNSA. CDR3 DNA sequence: TGTGCCAGCAGCTCCGGACAGGGGGGTGGGACCCAGTACTTC. This translates into CASSSGQGGGTQYF. Together with reference TRBV7-2 and TRBJ2-5, the CDR3 gives the full variable domain: GAGVSQSPSNKVTEKGKDVELRCDPISGHTALYWYRQSLGQGLEFLIYFQGNSAPDKSGLPSDRFSAERTGGSVSTLTIQRTQQEDSAVYLCASSSGQGGGTQYFGPGTRLLVL.